This T cell receptor (beta chain) appears in the sequencing data of a study of T cell responses to AZD1222 COVID-19 vaccine. Study-wide results and caveats: Among spike-specific TCRs, nearly half reportedly target unmutated variant regions. Repertoire collection took place solely once the T cell response had peaked. Dominant CD4 TCR responses targeted spike regions 160-218 and 743-854. It should be noted that donors were predominantly white British and more often female, and clonal diversity was possibly underestimated.

The length of the CDR3 is 14 residues. Germline V gene lookup returns CDR1 MNHNS and CDR2 SASEGT. V lost 3 bases and J 6 bases, leaving 15 bases between the germline ends. Points on this clone: What it recognizes is unknown.

Sequencing was performed with immunoSEQ multiplex PCR; in TCRdb, only in-frame clones are kept and a portion is missing. The repertoire holds approximately 150,000 clones, with about 89% as singletons. The input for sequencing was peripheral blood, taken on day 0 of AZD1222 vaccination. This rearrangement joins TRBV6-1 to TRBJ2-7; D might be TRBD2 (6 bases). The sequence was obtained from an adult in good health. As DNA, the CDR3 is TGTGCCAGCAGTGAGGGCAGGGAGGCTTCCGAGCAGTACTTC. This gives the protein CASSEGREASEQYF.